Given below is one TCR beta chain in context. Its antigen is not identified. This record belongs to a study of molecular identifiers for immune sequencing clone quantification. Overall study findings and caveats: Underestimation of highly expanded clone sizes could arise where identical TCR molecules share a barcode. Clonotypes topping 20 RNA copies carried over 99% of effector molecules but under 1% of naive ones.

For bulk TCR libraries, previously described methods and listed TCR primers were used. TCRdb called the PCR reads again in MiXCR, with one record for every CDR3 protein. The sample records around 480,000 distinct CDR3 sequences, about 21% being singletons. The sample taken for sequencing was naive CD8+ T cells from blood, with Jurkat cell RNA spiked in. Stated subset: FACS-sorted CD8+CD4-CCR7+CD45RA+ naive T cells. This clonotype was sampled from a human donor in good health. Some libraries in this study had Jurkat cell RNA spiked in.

CDR3 sequence reads: CASSPGTFWEQYF. The DNA of the CDR3 is TGTGCCAGTAGTCCAGGGACCTTTTGGGAGCAGTACTTC. The genes are TRBV19 and TRBJ2-7, with D tentatively TRBD1 or TRBD2 (5 bases each). This CDR3 contains 13 residues. Trimming shortened V by 5 bases and J by 7 bases, and 15 bases separated the two germline ends. Per the germline V gene, CDR1 is LNHDA and CDR2 is SQIVND (reference sequence).